The present TCR beta chain was sequenced within a study of blood T cell repertoires in COVID-19. The ends were cut back, 4 bases at V and 5 bases at J, with 17 bases in the middle. CDR1 is MNHEY and CDR2 is SVGAGI in the germline V gene. The length of the CDR3 is 15 residues. The method was immunoSEQ multiplex PCR; TCRdb's version includes in-frame clones alone and lacks a portion of them. The sample has under 250,000 clones, just over 85% seen once. V is TRBV6-5 and J is TRBJ1-1; D is unclear. The specimen sequenced was peripheral blood. This clonotype was sampled from an older man with acute or convalescent COVID-19. The CDR3 bases are TGTGCCAGCAGTTTGCAGCGAGGGAAAGGGACTGAAGCTTTCTTT. As protein: CASSLQRGKGTEAFF.